This T cell receptor beta chain was captured by sequencing in a study of T-cell reconstitution after alpha-beta-depleted transplantation in children. Study-wide findings and caveats: Recipient T cells and thymic progenitors that survived were the source of the high TCRbeta diversity seen at day 60 in some patients. A year post-transplant, T-cell counts and diversity derived mostly from newly produced T cells.

This clonotype was picked up many times. Its antigen is unknown. Unique molecular identifiers were used in preparing the TCRbeta library. TCRdb re-called the PCR reads through MiXCR, storing one row per CDR3 protein. Among approximately 82,000 distinct CDR3 sequences, roughly a sixth were seen once, and the ten largest hold about 20%. This CDR3 comprises 11 residues. CDR1 MNHEY and CDR2 SVGEGT come from the germline V gene. Trimming shortened V by 4 bases and J by 8 bases, and 8 bases separated the two germline ends. Sequenced here: PBMCs, mostly from graft donor cells, sampled 180 days after TCRalphabeta/CD19-depleted stem cell transplant. This chain uses TRBV6-2 or TRBV6-3 with TRBJ1-2; D is unresolved. This sequence was found in a male patient between 2 and 15 years old who had a stem cell transplant for acute lymphoblastic leukemia, so the T cells may come from the graft donor. The CDR3 nucleotides read TGTGCCAGCAGTTCGGCGAGCGGCTACACCTTC. It yields the protein CASSSASGYTF.